This TCR beta chain was profiled in a study of technical replicates of blood from several donors (dated by TCRdb to the late 2010s). The CDR3 covers 12 residues, taking in both the cysteine and the phenylalanine. Kept here is only the CDR3 DNA, which spans 36 bases and is read in frame from base 1. Germline trimming: 6 bases from V, 8 bases from J; junction bases outside gene matches: 6. Looking up the germline V gene (reference sequence) yields CDR1 WNHNN and CDR2 SYGVQD. Libraries were built with the immunoSEQ multiplex PCR assay. TCRdb stores this immuneACCESS table with in-frame sequences only. Part of the clones is absent; in the studies checked, under half of the shortfall reflects unresolved V genes, and no reason is known for the rest. The sample table holds fewer than 100,000 clones, of which approximately 96% were seen once. 0.18% of the sample rests with the top ten. Comments on this clone: Its antigen has not been determined. Base qualities are not provided; no much larger clone lies one nucleotide away.

The sample was T cells isolated from PBMCs. This TCR derives from a human donor in good health. In this chain, TRBV10-1 is recombined with TRBJ1-1; TRBD1 aligns with 7 central bases. The sequenced DNA: TGCGCCAGCAGCCCCGACAGGGCCGAAGCTTTCTTT. It encodes CASSPDRAEAFF.